This T cell receptor beta chain was identified during a study of prognosis after radiotherapy for stage I lung cancer. Study in general: Stage I non-small cell lung cancer patients were enrolled in Nanjing, China. This enrollment took place between 2018 and early 2019. Aged roughly 53 to 85 years, with a median of approximately 71 years, the patients were 13 men and five or six women. The study's findings and limits: With medians of roughly 10,000 versus 7,000, unique TCR clone counts fell after stereotactic body radiation therapy.

This clonotype was observed many times. Its matching antigen is unknown. Multiplex PCR, run in two rounds, amplified TCR beta CDR3 from genomic DNA. Individual primers that were specific to each TRBV and TRBJ gene served in first-round PCR. TCRdb called the multiplex PCR reads again in MiXCR, with one record for every CDR3 protein. Among around 17,000 distinct CDR3 sequences listed, about a sixth were seen once. The CDR3 has 15 residues. CDR1 is SNHLY and CDR2 is FYNNEI in the germline V gene. The V and J ends lost 6 bases and 0 bases respectively, with 12 bases between them. The clonotype comes from a donor over 45 with non-small cell lung cancer. The input for sequencing was PBMCs, taken before or after stereotactic body radiation therapy (not recorded which). J is TRBJ2-1 and V is TRBV2, with D possibly TRBD1 on 5 matching bases. The DNA of the CDR3 is TGTGCCAGCAGGCAAAGGGGTCACTCCTACAATGAGCAGTTCTTC. This encodes CASRQRGHSYNEQFF.